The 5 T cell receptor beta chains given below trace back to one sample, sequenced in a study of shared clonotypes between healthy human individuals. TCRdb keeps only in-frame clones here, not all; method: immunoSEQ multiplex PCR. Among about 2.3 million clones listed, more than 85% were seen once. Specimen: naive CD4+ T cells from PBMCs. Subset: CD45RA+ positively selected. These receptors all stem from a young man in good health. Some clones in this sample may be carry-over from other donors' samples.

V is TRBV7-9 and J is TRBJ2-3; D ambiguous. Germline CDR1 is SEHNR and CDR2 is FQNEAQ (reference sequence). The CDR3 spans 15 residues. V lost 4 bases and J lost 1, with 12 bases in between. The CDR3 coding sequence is TGTGCCAGCAGCTACTTCGTCGGCGGCACAGATACGCAGTATTTT. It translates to CASSYFVGGTDTQYF.

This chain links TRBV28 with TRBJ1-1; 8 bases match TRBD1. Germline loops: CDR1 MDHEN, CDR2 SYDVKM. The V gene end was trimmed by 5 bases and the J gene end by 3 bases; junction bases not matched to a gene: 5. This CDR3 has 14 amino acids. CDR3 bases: TGTGCCAGCAGTCCCACGGACAGGGACACTGAAGCTTTCTTT. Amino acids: CASSPTDRDTEAFF.

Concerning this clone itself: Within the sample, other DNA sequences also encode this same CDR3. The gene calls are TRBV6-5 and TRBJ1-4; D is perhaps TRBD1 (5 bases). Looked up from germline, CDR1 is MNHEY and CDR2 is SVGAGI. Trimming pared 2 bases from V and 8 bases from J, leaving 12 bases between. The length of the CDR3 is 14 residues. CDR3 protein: CASSYRGLGEKLFF. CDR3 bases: TGTGCCAGCAGTTACCGGGGACTTGGAGAAAAACTGTTTTTT.

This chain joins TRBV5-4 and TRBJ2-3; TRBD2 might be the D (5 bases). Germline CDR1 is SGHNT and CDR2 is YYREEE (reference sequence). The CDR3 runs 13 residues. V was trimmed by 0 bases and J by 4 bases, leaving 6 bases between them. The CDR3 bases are TGTGCCAGCAGCTTGGTCGGGGCAGATACGCAGTATTTT. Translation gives CASSLVGADTQYF.

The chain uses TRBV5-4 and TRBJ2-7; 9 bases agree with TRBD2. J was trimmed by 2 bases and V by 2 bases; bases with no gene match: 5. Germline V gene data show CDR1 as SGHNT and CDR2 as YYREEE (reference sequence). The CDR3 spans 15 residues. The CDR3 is CASSFSGGRAYEQYF. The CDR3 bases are TGTGCCAGCAGCTTTTCAGGCGGGAGGGCCTACGAGCAGTACTTC.